These 4 T cell receptor beta chains originate from one sample sequenced in a study of vaccination and CD4 T cells after COVID-19. Noted time point: late sampling 161 to 241 days after vaccination in a few convalescent patients. TCRdb analysed the PCR reads with MiXCR anew, one entry per CDR3 protein. This sample has 25,000 to 30,000 distinct CDR3 sequences, with 51% found just once. Sequenced material: CD4+ T cells from blood, taken about 7 months after SARS-CoV-2 vaccination. These receptors were obtained from a human donor who had recovered from COVID-19.

The rearrangement joins TRBV7-2 to TRBJ2-1; possible D gene TRBD2, 6 bases. CDR1 is SGHTA and CDR2 is FQGNSA in the germline V gene. Trimming took 5 bases from V and 5 from J, leaving 16 bases between them. The CDR3 is 15 residues long. CDR3 in amino acids: CASSPQRAGHNEQFF. The DNA of the CDR3 is TGTGCCAGCAGCCCTCAGCGGGCCGGGCACAATGAGCAGTTCTTC.

The rearrangement links TRBV28 to TRBJ2-2; D is unclear. Trimming left V 4 bases short and J 7 bases short, with 7 bases between. CDR1 and CDR2 (germline): MDHEN, SYDVKM. This CDR3 has 12 residues. CDR3 coding DNA: TGTGCCAGCAGTTATCTGGTCGGGGAGCTGTTTTTT. Translated, it gives CASSYLVGELFF.

This clonotype has just a few counts. The chain links TRBV15 to TRBJ2-1; TRBD2 agrees at 10 bases. After removal of 8 bases from V and 1 base from J, the junction contained 5 bases not matched to a gene. CDR1 LNHNV and CDR2 YYDKDF come from the germline V gene (reference sequence). The CDR3 extends over 15 amino acids. The CDR3 DNA reads as TGTGCCACCTGGGAGACTAGCGGGTCCTACAATGAGCAGTTCTTC. Translating gives CATWETSGSYNEQFF.

The V gene is TRBV28, the J gene TRBJ2-5, with 8 bases identical to TRBD2. This CDR3 contains 15 residues. Per the germline V gene, CDR1 is MDHEN and CDR2 is SYDVKM. The V segment lost 5 bases and the J segment 5 bases; nucleotides outside the gene matches: 10. The CDR3 here is CASSRGGIRSETQYF. The CDR3 DNA reads as TGTGCCAGCAGTCGCGGGGGGATTAGGTCGGAGACCCAGTACTTC.